The rows below give T cell receptor beta chains drawn from one sample of a study of identical twins' blood T cells. TCRdb analysed the 5' RACE reads with MiXCR anew, one entry per CDR3 protein. The table records 300,000 to 400,000 distinct CDR3 sequences, more than 25% of them present only once. What was sequenced was PBMCs. The receptor set was obtained from a woman between 18 and 50 years old in good health. The CDR3 runs from the conserved cysteine through the conserved F or W. The order of the fields is V gene, CDR3 protein.

v_gene: TRBV6-5; CDR3aa: CASARQMANTEAFF
v_gene: TRBV20-1; CDR3aa: CSAGGLAGETQYF
v_gene: TRBV29-1; CDR3aa: CSVDGGKSLFWYGYTF
v_gene: TRBV20-1; CDR3aa: CSARQFSNQPQHF
v_gene: TRBV6-2/TRBV6-3; CDR3aa: CASAARVGGNQPQHF
v_gene: TRBV7-9; CDR3aa: CASSLGTGAPNQPQHF
v_gene: TRBV28; CDR3aa: CASSLGIHYEQYF
v_gene: TRBV20-1; CDR3aa: CSASKTPNRVGNTIYF
v_gene: TRBV6-5; CDR3aa: CASTDTPYSDHPQHF
v_gene: TRBV5-4; CDR3aa: CASSTGTGEYGYTF
v_gene: TRBV18; CDR3aa: CASSPDSTTVPNTGELFF
v_gene: TRBV6-2/TRBV6-3; CDR3aa: CASSYSISGATTGELFF
v_gene: TRBV12-3/TRBV12-4; CDR3aa: CASSTNAGTEAFF
v_gene: TRBV20-1; CDR3aa: CSARGVNQPQHF
v_gene: TRBV28; CDR3aa: CASSSLGLAKNIQYF
v_gene: TRBV7-9; CDR3aa: CASSLMGAEQPQHF
v_gene: TRBV11-1; CDR3aa: CASSLVSAGEAFF
v_gene: TRBV3-1; CDR3aa: CASSPPLSGAFYEQYF
v_gene: TRBV12-3/TRBV12-4; CDR3aa: CASSPNLACNEQFF
v_gene: TRBV19; CDR3aa: CASGQGSGQPQHF
v_gene: TRBV5-1; CDR3aa: CASRLGDRDNSPLHF
v_gene: TRBV5-1; CDR3aa: CASRSSGANVLTF
v_gene: TRBV5-1; CDR3aa: CASSLEPTGDSNQPQHF
v_gene: TRBV11-3; CDR3aa: CASSLDWDGGTEQFF
v_gene: TRBV4-2; CDR3aa: CASSLDPSDDEQFF
v_gene: TRBV5-4; CDR3aa: CASSWGLRTGEGITGELFF
v_gene: TRBV11-2; CDR3aa: CASSQGQGGTEAFF
v_gene: TRBV6-5; CDR3aa: CASSMLWGGEAFF
v_gene: TRBV5-1; CDR3aa: CASSLTRVNTEAFF
v_gene: TRBV9; CDR3aa: CASSVVPGTGELFF
v_gene: TRBV18; CDR3aa: CASSSTGLRNYGYTF